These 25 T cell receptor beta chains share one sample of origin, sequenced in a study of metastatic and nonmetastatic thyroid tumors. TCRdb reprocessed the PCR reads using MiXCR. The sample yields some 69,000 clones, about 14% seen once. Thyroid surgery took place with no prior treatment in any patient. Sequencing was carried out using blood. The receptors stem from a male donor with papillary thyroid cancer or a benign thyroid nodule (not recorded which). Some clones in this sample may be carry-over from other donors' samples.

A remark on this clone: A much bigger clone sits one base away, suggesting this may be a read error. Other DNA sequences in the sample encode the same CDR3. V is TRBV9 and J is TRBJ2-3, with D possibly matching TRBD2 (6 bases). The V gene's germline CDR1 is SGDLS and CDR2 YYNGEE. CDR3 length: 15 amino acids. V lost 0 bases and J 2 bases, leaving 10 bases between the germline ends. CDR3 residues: CASSVVGGNTDTQYF. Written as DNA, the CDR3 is TGTGCCAGCAGCGTAGTGGGAGGAAACACAGATACGCAGTATTTT.

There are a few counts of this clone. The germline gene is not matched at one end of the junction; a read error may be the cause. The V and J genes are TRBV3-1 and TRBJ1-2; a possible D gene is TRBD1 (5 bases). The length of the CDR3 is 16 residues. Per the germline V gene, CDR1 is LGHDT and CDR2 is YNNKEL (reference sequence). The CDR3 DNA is TGTGCCAACAGCCTTGAGTGGGGGACGGCAAACTATGGCTACACCTTC. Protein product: CANSLEWGTANYGYTF.

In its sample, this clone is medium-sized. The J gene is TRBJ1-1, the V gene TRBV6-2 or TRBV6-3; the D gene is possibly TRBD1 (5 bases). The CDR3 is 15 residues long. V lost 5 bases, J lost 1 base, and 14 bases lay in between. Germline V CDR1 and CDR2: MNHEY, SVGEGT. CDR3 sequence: CASSNLGRGNTEAFF. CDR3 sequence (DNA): TGTGCCAGCAGTAACCTGGGACGGGGGAACACTGAAGCTTTCTTT.

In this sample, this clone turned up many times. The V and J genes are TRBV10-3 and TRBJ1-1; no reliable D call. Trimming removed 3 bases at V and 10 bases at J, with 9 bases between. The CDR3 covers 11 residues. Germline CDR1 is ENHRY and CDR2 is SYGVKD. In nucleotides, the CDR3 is TGTGCCATCAGTGATCGTTTGGCAGCTTTCTTT. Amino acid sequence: CAISDRLAAFF.

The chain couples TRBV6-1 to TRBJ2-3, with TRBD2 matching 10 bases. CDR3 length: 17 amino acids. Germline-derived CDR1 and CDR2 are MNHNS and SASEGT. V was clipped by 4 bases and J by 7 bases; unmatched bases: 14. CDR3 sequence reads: CASSGASGRGLTYTQYF. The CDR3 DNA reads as TGTGCCAGCAGTGGGGCTAGCGGGAGAGGTTTGACATATACGCAGTATTTT.

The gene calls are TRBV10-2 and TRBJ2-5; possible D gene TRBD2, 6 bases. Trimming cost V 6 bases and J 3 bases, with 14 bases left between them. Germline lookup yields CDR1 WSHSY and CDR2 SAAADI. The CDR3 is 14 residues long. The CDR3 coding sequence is TGCGCCAGCAGGCCCGGGGGACTCGAAGAGACCCAGTACTTC. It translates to CASRPGGLEETQYF.

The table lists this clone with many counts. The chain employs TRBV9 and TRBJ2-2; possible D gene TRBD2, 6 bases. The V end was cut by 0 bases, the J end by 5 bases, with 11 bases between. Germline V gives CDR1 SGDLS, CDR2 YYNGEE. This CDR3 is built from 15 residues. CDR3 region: CASSVAIRGTGELFF. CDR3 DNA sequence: TGTGCCAGCAGCGTAGCCATCCGGGGGACCGGGGAGCTGTTTTTT.

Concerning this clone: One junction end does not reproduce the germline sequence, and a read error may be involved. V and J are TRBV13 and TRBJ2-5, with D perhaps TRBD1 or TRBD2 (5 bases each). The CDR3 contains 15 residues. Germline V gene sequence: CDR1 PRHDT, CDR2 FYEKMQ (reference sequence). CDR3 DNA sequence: TGTGCCAGCAGCTTAATACGAGGGACCCAAGATACCCAGTGCTTC. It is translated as CASSLIRGTQDTQCF. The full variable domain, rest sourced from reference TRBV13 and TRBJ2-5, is AAGVIQSPRHLIKEKRETATLKCYPIPRHDTVYWYQQGPGQDPQFLISFYEKMQSDKGSIPDRFSAQQFSDYHSELNMSSLELGDSALYFCASSLIRGTQDTQCFGPGTRLLVL.

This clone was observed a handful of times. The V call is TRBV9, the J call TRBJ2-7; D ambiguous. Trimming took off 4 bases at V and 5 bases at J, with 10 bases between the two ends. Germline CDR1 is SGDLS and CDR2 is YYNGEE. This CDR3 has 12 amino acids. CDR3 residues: CASSTQSDEQYF. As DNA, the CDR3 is TGTGCCAGCAGCACCCAGTCGGACGAGCAGTACTTC. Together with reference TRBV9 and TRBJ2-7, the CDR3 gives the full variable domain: DSGVTQTPKHLITATGQRVTLRCSPRSGDLSVYWYQQSLDQGLQFLIQYYNGEERAKGNILERFSAQQFPDLHSELNLSSLELGDSALYFCASSTQSDEQYFGPGTRLTVT.

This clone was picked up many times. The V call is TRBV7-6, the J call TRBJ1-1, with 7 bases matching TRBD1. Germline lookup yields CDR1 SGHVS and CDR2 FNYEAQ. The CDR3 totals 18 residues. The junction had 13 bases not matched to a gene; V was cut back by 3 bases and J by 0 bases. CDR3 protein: CASSFLPLKGAMNTEAFF. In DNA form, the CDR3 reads TGTGCCAGCAGCTTCCTCCCGTTGAAGGGGGCAATGAACACTGAAGCTTTCTTT.

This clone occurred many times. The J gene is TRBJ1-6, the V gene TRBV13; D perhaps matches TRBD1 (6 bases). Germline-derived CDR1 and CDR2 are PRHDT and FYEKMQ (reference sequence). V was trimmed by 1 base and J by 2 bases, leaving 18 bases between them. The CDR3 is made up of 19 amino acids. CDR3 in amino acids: CASSLAPRTAGAYNSPLHF. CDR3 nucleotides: TGTGCCAGCAGCTTAGCCCCCCGGACAGCAGGCGCCTATAATTCACCCCTCCACTTT.

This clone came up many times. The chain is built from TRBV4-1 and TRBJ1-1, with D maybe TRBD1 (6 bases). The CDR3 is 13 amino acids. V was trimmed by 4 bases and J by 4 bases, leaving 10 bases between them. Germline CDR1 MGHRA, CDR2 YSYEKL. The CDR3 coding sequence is TGCGCCAGCAGCCCCGTCAGGGGCACTGAAGCTTTCTTT. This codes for CASSPVRGTEAFF.

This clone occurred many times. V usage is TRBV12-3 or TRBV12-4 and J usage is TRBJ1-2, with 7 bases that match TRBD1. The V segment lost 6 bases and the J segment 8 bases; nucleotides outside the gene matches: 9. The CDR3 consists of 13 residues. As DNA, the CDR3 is TGTGCCAGCAGCCAAGGACAGGCGAGAGGCTACACCTTC. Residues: CASSQGQARGYTF.

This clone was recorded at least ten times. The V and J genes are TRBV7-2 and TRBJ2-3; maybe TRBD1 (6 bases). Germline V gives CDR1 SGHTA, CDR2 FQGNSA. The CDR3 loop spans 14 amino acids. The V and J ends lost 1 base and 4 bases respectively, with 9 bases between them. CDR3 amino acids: CASSLVQGSDTQYF. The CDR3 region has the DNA TGTGCCAGCAGCTTAGTACAGGGCTCAGATACGCAGTATTTT.

CDR3 bases: TGTGCCAGCAGTCCAGCTGGGATAACCAATTACGAGCAGTACGTC. Residues: CASSPAGITNYEQYV. The J gene is TRBJ2-7, the V gene TRBV6-1; D gene unclear. There are 15 residues in the CDR3. Germline V gene lookup returns CDR1 MNHNS and CDR2 SASEGT. V lost 5 bases to trimming and J lost 4 bases, with 18 bases between them.

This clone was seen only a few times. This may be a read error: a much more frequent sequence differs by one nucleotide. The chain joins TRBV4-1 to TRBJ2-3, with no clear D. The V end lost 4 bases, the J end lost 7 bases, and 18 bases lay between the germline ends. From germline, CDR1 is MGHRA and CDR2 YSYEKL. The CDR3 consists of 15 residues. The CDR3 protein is CASSLPRPARYTQYF. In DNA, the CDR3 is TGCGCCAGCAGCCTCCCTCGTCCAGCTCGGTATACGCAGTATTTT.

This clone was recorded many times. The CDR3 sequence is CASSPLGGRDRPQHF. Written as DNA, the CDR3 is TGTGCCAGCTCACCACTCGGGGGAAGGGATCGGCCCCAGCATTTT. V and J are TRBV18 and TRBJ1-5; a weak D match, TRBD1 (5 bases). From germline, CDR1 is KGHSH and CDR2 LQKENI. There are 15 residues in the CDR3. V lost 1 base and J 9 bases, leaving 16 bases between the germline ends.

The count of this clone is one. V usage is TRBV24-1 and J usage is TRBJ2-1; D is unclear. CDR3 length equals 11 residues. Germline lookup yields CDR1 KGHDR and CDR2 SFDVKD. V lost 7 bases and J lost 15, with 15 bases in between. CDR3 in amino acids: CATRESGGWFF. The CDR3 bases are TGTGCCACCAGGGAAAGTGGCGGCTGGTTCTTC.

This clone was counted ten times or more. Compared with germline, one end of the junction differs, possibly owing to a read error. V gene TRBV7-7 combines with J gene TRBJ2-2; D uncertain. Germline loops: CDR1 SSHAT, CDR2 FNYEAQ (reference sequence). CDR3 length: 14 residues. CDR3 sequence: CASSPRTNTGELFF. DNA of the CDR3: TGTGCTAGCAGTCCCAGGACGAACACCGGGGAGCTGTTTTTT.

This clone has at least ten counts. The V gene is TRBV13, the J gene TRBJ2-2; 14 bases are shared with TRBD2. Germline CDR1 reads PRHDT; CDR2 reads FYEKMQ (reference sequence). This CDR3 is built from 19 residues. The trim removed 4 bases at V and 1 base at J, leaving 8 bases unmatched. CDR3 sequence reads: CASSSYLGLAGGNTGELFF. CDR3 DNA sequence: TGTGCCAGCAGCTCTTACCTCGGACTAGCGGGAGGGAACACCGGGGAGCTGTTTTTT.

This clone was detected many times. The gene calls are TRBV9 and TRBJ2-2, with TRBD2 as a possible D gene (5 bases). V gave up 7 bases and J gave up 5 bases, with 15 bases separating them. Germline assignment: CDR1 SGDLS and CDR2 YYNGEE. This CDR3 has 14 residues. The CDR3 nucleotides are TGTGCCAGCGGTACCCCCGGGATTACCGGGGAGCTGTTTTTT. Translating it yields CASGTPGITGELFF.

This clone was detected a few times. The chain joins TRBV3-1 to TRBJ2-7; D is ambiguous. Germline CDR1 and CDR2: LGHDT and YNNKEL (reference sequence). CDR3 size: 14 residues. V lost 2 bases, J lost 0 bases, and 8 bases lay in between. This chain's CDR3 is CASSQKGVSYEQYF. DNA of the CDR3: TGTGCCAGCAGCCAAAAGGGTGTCTCCTACGAGCAGTACTTC.

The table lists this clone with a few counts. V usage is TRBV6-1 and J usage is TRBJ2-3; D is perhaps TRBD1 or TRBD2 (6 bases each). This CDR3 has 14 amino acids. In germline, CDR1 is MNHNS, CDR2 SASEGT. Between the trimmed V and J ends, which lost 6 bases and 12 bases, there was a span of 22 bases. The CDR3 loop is CASRQYSEGETQYF. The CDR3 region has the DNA TGTGCCAGCAGACAGTATTCGGAGGGGGAGACCCAGTATTTT.

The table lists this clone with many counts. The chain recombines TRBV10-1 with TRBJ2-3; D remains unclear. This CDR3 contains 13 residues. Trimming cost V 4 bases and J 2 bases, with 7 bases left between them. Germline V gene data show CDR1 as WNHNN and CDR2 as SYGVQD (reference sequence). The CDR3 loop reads CASSGPFTDTQYF. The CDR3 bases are TGCGCCAGCAGTGGGCCGTTCACAGATACGCAGTATTTT.

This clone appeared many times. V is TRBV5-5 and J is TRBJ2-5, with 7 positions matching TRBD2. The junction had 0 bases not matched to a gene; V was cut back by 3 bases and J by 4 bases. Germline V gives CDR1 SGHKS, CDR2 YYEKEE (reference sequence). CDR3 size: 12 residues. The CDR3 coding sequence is TGTGCCAGCAGCTGGGGGGGAGAGACCCAGTACTTC. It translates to CASSWGGETQYF.